The entry below describes one T cell receptor beta chain. Its antigen remains unknown. The CDR3 sequence is 16 residues long. Germline CDR1 reads SNHLY; CDR2 reads FYNNEI. Trimming pared 5 bases from V and 2 bases from J, leaving 19 bases between. At cycle 4 day 1, cycle 7 day 1, and baseline, blood was sampled. This entry belongs to a study of OX40 agonist ivuxolimab in advanced cancers. Overall study results and limits: Among the lowest levels of clonal expansion were found in partial responders at 0.1-3.0 mg/kg. Certain nonresponding patients likewise had low normalized T-cell clonal expansion.

The method was immunoSEQ multiplex PCR; TCRdb's version includes in-frame clones alone and lacks a portion of them. The data contain around 29,000 clones, about 86% of them singletons. This specimen was CD4+ or CD8+ T cells sorted from blood, taken in a trial of the OX40 agonist ivuxolimab. The V call is TRBV2, the J call TRBJ2-7, with D tentatively TRBD1 (6 bases). This TCR derives from an adult with an advanced solid tumor such as melanoma, head and neck, liver or kidney cancer. The CDR3, as DNA: TGTGCCAGCAGTCCTCGTGTCCAGGGGCCAGCCTACGAGCAGTACTTC. This codes for CASSPRVQGPAYEQYF.